The source of this T cell receptor (beta chain) is a study of blood T cell repertoires in COVID-19. In germline, CDR1 is MDHEN, CDR2 SYDVKM. The CDR3 sequence is 15 residues long. V dropped 6 bases and J dropped 4; count of bases not matched to a gene: 5. Ages ranged from about 18 to 89 years, with residence in 24 US areas. Per the original data handling: Nucleated cell number was recorded as an estimate derived from reference gene primer amplification. Some clones are missing from TCRdb's copy, which holds only in-frame ones; the method was immunoSEQ multiplex PCR. The DNA gave D and trimming, while V, J and clone size come from that table. Altogether some 390,000 clones are present, 80% to 90% being singletons, with the ten largest covering approximately 1.2%.

The specimen was PBMCs or T cells enriched from blood (not recorded which). This rearrangement joins TRBV28 to TRBJ2-1, with 11 bases fitting TRBD2. The receptor's source is a man under 40 who had recovered from COVID-19. The DNA of the CDR3 is TGTGCCAGCAGACTAGCGGGGGATCTATACAATGAGCAGTTCTTC. Translation: CASRLAGDLYNEQFF.